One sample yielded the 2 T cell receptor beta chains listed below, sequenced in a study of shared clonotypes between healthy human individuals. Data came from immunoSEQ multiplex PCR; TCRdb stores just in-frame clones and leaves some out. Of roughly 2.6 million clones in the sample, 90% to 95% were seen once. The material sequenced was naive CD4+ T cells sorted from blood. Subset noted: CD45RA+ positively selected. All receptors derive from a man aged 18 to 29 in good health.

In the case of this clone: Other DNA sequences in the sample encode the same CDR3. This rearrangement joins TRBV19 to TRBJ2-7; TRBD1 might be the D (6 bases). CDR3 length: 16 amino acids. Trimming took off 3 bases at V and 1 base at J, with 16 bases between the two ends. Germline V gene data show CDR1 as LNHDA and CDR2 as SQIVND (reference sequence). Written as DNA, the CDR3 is TGTGCCAGTAGTATTTATTCGGGACAAGGTTCCTACGAGCAGTACTTC. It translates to CASSIYSGQGSYEQYF.

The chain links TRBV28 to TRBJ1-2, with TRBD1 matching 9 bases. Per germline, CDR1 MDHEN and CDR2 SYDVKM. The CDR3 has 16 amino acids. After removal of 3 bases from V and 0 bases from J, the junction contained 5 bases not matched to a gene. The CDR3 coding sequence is TGTGCCAGCAGTTTCCGACAGGGGGTAACTAACTATGGCTACACCTTC. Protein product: CASSFRQGVTNYGYTF.